This entry is about one T cell receptor (beta chain). This sample was included in a study of shared clonotypes between healthy human individuals. Across the whole study: For every donor, three CD4 naive, three CD4 memory, two CD8 naive and one CD8 memory plates were used.

Germline V gene sequence: CDR1 MDHEN, CDR2 SYDVKM. V was clipped by 1 base and J by 0 bases, with 15 bases between them. This CDR3 contains 18 residues. The repertoire was sequenced with immunoSEQ multiplex PCR; TCRdb's copy has only in-frame clones and lacks some. The table records approximately 1,500,000 clones, around 95% of them present only once. The study enrolled healthy HIV-negative adults without recent acute infections or vaccinations as donors. The chain couples TRBV28 to TRBJ1-4; possibly TRBD1 for D (5 bases). The sample taken for sequencing was naive CD4+ T cells sorted from blood. As to subset: CD45RA+ positively selected. The sequence was collected from a man aged 25 to 45 in good health. The CDR3 is CASSLFGGKDPTNEKLFF. The CDR3 nucleotides read TGTGCCAGCAGTTTATTTGGGGGGAAGGACCCAACTAATGAAAAACTGTTTTTT.